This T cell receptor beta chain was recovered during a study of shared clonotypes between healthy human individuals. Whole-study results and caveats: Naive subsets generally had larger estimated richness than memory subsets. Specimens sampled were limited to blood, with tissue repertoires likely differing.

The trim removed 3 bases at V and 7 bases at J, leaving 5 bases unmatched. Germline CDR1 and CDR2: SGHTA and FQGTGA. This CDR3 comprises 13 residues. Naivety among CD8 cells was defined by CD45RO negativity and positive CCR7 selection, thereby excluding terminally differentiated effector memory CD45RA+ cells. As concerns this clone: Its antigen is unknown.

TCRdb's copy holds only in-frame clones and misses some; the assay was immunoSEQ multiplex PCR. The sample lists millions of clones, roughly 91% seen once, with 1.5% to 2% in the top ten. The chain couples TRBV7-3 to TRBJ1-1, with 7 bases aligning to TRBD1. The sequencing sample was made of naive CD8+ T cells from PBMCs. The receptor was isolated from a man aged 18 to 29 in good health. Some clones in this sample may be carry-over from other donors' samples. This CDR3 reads CASSLTGRGEAFF. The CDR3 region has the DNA TGTGCCAGCAGCTTGACAGGGAGGGGTGAAGCTTTCTTT.